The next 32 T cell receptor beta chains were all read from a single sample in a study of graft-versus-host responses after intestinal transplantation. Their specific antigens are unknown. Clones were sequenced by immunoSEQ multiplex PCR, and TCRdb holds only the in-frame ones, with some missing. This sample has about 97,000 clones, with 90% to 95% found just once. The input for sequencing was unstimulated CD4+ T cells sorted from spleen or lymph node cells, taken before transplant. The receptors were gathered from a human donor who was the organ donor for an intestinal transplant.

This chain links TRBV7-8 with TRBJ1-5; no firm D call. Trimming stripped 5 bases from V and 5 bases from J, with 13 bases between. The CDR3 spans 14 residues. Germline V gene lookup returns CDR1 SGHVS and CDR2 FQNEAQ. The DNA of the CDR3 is TGTGCCAGCAGCCCCCGGGAGGGAGATCAGCCCCAGCATTTT. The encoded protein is CASSPREGDQPQHF.

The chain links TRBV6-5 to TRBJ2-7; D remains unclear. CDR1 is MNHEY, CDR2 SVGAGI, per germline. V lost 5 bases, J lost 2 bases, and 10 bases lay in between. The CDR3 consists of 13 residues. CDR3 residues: CASSRRVAYEQYF. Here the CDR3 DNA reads TGTGCCAGCAGTCGTCGGGTCGCCTACGAGCAGTACTTC.

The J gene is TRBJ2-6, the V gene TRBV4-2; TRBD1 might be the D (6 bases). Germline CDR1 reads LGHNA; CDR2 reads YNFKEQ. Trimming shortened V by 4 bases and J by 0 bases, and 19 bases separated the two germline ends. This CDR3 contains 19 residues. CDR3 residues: CASSLHYRERGSGANVLTF. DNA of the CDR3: TGTGCCAGCAGCCTCCACTACAGGGAGAGGGGCTCTGGGGCCAACGTCCTGACTTTC.

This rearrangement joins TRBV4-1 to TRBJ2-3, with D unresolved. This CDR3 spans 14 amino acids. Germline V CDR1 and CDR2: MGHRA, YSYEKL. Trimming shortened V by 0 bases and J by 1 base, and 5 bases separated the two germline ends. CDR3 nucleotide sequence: TGCGCCAGCAGCCAAGATGGCCGCACAGATACGCAGTATTTT. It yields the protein CASSQDGRTDTQYF.

CDR3 DNA: TGTGCCAGCAGCCCAGGATTGTTGACGCAGTATTTT. It yields the protein CASSPGLLTQYF. The chain combines TRBV11-2 with TRBJ2-3; no definite D call. Germline V CDR1 and CDR2: SGHAT, FQNNGV. There are 12 residues in the CDR3. The V end was cut by 5 bases, the J end by 9 bases, with 12 bases between.

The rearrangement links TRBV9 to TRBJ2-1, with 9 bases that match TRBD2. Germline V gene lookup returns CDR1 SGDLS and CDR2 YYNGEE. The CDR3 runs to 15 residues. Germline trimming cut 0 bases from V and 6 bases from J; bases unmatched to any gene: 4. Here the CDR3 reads CASSVGGTSINEQFF. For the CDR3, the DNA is TGTGCCAGCAGCGTAGGCGGGACTAGCATCAATGAGCAGTTCTTC.

CDR3 bases: TGTGCCAGCAGCGTAGGAGGTGGAGGGGAGACCCAGTACTTC. It is translated as CASSVGGGGETQYF. V gene TRBV9 combines with J gene TRBJ2-5; a possible D gene is TRBD2 (6 bases). V lost 0 bases and J 5 bases, leaving 11 bases between the germline ends. This CDR3 contains 14 residues. Germline V gene sequence: CDR1 SGDLS, CDR2 YYNGEE.

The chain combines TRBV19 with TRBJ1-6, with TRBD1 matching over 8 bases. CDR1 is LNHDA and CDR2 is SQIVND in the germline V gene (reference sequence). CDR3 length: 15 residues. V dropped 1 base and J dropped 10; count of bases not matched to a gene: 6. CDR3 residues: CASSIASQGASPLHF. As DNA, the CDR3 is TGTGCCAGTAGTATAGCAAGTCAGGGGGCCTCACCCCTCCACTTT. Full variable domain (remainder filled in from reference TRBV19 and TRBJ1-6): DGGITQSPKYLFRKEGQNVTLSCEQNLNHDAMYWYRQDPGQGLRLIYYSQIVNDFQKGDIAEGYSVSREKKESFPLTVTSAQKNPTAFYLCASSIASQGASPLHFGNGTRLTVT.

CDR3 loop: CSVTLQNEQYF. The CDR3, as DNA: TGCAGCGTTACTCTACAGAACGAGCAGTACTTC. The chain recombines TRBV29-1 with TRBJ2-7; D not resolved. The CDR3 loop spans 11 amino acids. Trimming shortened V by 5 bases and J by 5 bases, and 10 bases separated the two germline ends. The V gene's germline CDR1 is SQVTM and CDR2 ANQGSEA.

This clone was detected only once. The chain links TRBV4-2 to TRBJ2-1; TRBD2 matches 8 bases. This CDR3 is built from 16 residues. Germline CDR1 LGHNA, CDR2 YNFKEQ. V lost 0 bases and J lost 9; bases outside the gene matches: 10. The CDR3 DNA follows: TGTGCCAGCAGCCAAGATCCGGGGGGGCGAACAGGTGAGCAGTTCTTC. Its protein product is CASSQDPGGRTGEQFF.

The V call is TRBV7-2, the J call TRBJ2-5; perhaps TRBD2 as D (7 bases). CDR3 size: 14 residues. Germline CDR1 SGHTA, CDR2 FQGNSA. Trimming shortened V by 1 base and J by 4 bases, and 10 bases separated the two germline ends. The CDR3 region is CASSLGGGGETQYF. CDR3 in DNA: TGTGCCAGCAGCTTAGGGGGGGGCGGAGAGACCCAGTACTTC.

This chain's CDR3 is CASSLGRAGNTIYF. CDR3 in DNA: TGTGCCAGCAGCTTAGGCAGGGCTGGAAACACCATATATTTT. V and J are TRBV7-2 and TRBJ1-3, with D perhaps matching TRBD1 (5 bases). CDR3 length: 14 amino acids. Germline values: CDR1 SGHTA, CDR2 FQGNSA. V was clipped by 1 base and J by 2 bases, with 6 bases between them.

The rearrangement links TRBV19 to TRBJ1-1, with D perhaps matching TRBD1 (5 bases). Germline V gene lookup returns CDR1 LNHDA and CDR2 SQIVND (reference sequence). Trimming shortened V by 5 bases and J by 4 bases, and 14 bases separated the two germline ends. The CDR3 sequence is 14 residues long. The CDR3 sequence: CASSLAGLSTEAFF. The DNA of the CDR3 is TGTGCCAGTAGTTTGGCAGGGTTGAGCACTGAAGCTTTCTTT.

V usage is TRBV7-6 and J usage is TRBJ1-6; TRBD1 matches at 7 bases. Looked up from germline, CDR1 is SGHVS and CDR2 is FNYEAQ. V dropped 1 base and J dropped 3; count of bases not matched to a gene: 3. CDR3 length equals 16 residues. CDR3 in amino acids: CASSLGDRNYNSPLHF. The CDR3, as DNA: TGTGCCAGCAGCTTAGGGGACAGAAACTATAATTCACCCCTCCACTTT.

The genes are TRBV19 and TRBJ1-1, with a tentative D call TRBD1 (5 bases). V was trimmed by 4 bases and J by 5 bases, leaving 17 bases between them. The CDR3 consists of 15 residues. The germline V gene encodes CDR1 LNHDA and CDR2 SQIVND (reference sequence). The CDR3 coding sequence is TGTGCCAGTAGTAGCGGGGGGGTTGGTGGGACTGAAGCTTTCTTT. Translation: CASSSGGVGGTEAFF.

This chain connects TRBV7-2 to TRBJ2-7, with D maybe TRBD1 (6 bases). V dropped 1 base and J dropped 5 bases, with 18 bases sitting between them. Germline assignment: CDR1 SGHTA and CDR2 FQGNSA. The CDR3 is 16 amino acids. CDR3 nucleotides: TGTGCCAGCAGCTTAGACTCGACAGGACGGGTTGACGAGCAGTACTTC. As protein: CASSLDSTGRVDEQYF. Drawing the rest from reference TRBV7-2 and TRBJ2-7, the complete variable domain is GAGVSQSPSNKVTEKGKDVELRCDPISGHTALYWYRQSLGQGLEFLIYFQGNSAPDKSGLPSDRFSAERTGGSVSTLTIQRTQQEDSAVYLCASSLDSTGRVDEQYFGPGTRLTVT.

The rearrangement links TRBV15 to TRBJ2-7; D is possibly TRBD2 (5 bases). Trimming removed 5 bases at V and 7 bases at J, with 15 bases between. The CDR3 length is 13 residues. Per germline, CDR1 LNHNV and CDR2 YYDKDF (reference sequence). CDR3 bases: TGTGCCACCAGCTTACTAGGAGGTATGGAGCAGTACTTC. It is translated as CATSLLGGMEQYF.

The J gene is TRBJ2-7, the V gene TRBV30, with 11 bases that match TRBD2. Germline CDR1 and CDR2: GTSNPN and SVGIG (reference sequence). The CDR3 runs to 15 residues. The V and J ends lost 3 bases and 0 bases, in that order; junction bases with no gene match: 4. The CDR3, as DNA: TGTGCCTGGAGCACGGGACTAGCGGACTCCTACGAGCAGTACTTC. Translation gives CAWSTGLADSYEQYF.

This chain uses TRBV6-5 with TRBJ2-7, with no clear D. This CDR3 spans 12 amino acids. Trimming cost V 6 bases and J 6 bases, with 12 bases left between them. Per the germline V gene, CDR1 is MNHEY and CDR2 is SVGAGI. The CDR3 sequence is CASSLHRGEQYF. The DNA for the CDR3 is TGTGCCAGCAGCCTCCATCGAGGCGAGCAGTACTTC.

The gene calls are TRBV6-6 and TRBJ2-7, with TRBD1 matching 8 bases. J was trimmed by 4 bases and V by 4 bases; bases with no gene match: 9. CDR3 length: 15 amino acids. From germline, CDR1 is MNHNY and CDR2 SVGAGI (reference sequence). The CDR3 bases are TGTGCCAGCAGTTCCTCAGGGGGCTATAGATACGAGCAGTACTTC. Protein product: CASSSSGGYRYEQYF.

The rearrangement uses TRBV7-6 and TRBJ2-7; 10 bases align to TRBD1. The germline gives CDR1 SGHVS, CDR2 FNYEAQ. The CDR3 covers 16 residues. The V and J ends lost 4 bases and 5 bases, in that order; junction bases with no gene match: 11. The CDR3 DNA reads TGTGCCAGCAGCTCACCCAGAGACAGGGGGCACAACGAGCAGTACTTC. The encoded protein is CASSSPRDRGHNEQYF. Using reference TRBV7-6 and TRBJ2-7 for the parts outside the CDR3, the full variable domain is GAGVSQSPRYKVTKRGQDVALRCDPISGHVSLYWYRQALGQGPEFLTYFNYEAQQDKSGLPNDRFSAERPEGSISTLTIQRTEQRDSAMYRCASSSPRDRGHNEQYFGPGTRLTVT.

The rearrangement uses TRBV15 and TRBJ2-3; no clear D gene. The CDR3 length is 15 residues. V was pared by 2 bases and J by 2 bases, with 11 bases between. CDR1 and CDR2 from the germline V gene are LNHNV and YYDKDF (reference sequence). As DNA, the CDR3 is TGTGCCACCAGCAGAACCACACACCTCACAGATACGCAGTATTTT. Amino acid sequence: CATSRTTHLTDTQYF.

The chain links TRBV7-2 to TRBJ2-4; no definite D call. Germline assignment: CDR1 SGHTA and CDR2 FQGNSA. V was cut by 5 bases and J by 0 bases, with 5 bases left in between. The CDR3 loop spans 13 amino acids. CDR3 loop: CASSGLAKNIQYF. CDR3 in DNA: TGTGCCAGCAGCGGCTTAGCCAAAAACATTCAGTACTTC.

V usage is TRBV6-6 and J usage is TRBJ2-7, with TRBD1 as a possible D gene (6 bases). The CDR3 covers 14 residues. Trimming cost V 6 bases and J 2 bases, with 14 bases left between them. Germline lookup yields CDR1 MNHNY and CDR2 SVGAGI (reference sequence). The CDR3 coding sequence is TGTGCCAGCAGCTCCGGGACACTTACCTACGAGCAGTACTTC. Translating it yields CASSSGTLTYEQYF.

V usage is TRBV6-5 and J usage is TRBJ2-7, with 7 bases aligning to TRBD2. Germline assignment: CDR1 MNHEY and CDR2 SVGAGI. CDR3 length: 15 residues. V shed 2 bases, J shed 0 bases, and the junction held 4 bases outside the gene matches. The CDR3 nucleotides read TGTGCCAGCAGTTACCGGGGGGTTTTCTCCTACGAGCAGTACTTC. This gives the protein CASSYRGVFSYEQYF.

This CDR3 is CASSEKTGFRQPQHF. DNA for the CDR3: TGTGCCAGCAGTGAAAAGACAGGGTTTCGTCAGCCCCAGCATTTT. The chain links TRBV2 to TRBJ1-5; 7 bases map to TRBD1. Germline CDR1 reads SNHLY; CDR2 reads FYNNEI. Trimming at V came to 2 bases and at J to 6 bases, leaving 7 bases not matched to a gene. The CDR3 runs 15 residues.

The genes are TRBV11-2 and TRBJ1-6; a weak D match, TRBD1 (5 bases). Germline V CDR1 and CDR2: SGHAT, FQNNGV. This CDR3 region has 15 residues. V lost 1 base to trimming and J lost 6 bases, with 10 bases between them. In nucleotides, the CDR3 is TGTGCCAGCAGCTTAGGGGGACTGCCTAATTCACCCCTCCACTTT. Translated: CASSLGGLPNSPLHF.

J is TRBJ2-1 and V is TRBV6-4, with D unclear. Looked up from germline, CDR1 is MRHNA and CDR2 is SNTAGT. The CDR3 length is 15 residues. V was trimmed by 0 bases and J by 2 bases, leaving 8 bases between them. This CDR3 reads CASSDSGWAYNEQFF. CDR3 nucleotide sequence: TGTGCCAGCAGTGACTCCGGGTGGGCCTACAATGAGCAGTTCTTC.

Written as DNA, the CDR3 is TGTGCCAGCAGCGGGACAATCGGTAATTCACCCCTCCACTTT. Its translation: CASSGTIGNSPLHF. The V call is TRBV6-5, the J call TRBJ1-6, with D possibly matching TRBD1 (6 bases). Trimming left V 6 bases short and J 6 bases short, with 12 bases between. The CDR3 extends over 14 amino acids. Germline lookup yields CDR1 MNHEY and CDR2 SVGAGI.

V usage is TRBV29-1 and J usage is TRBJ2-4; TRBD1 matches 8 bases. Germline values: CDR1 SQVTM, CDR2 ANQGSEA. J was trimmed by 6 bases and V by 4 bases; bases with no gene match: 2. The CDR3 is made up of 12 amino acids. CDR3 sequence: CSVGQGANIQYF. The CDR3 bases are TGCAGCGTTGGCCAGGGGGCAAACATTCAGTACTTC.

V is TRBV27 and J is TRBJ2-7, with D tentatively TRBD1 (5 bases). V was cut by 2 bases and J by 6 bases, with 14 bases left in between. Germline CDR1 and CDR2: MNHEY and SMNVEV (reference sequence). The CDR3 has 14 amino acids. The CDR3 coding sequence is TGTGCCAGCAGTTTACTCCAGGGTTCTGGCGAGCAGTACTTC. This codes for CASSLLQGSGEQYF.

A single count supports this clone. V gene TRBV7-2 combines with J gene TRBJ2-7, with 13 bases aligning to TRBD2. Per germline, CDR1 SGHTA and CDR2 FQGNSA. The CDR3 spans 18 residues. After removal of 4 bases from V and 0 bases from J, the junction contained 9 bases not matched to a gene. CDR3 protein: CASSSGPGLAGSSYEQYF. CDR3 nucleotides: TGTGCCAGCAGCTCCGGGCCGGGACTAGCGGGGAGCTCCTACGAGCAGTACTTC.